This T cell receptor (beta chain) was sequenced for a study of T cell changes during pregnancy in multiple sclerosis. V was shortened by 0 bases and J by 4 bases, with 11 bases between the two germline ends. Germline V lookup: CDR1 SGDLS, CDR2 YYNGEE. This CDR3 is built from 14 residues. This clone was picked up one time. Assay used: immunoSEQ multiplex PCR; TCRdb lists only in-frame clones, some missing. Of about 40,000 clones in the sample, about 90% were seen once. This chain links TRBV9 with TRBJ2-7; possible D gene TRBD2, 5 bases. The receptor's source is a female donor in good health, enrolled as a control in a pregnancy study. The input for sequencing was peripheral blood, taken in the first trimester of pregnancy. CDR3 sequence: CASSVGWSGYEQYF. DNA of the CDR3: TGTGCCAGCAGCGTAGGATGGAGCGGTTACGAGCAGTACTTC.